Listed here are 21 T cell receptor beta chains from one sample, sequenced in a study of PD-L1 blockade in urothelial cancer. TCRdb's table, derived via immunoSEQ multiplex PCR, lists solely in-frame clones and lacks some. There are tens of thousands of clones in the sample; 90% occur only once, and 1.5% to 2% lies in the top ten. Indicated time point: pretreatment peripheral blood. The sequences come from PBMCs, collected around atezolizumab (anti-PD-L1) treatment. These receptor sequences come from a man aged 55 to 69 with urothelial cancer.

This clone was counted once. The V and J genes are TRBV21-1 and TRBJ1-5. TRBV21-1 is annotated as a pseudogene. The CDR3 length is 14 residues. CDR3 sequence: CASEASTWNQPQHF. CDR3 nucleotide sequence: TGTGCCAGCGAGGCGTCAACGTGGAATCAGCCCCAGCATTTT.

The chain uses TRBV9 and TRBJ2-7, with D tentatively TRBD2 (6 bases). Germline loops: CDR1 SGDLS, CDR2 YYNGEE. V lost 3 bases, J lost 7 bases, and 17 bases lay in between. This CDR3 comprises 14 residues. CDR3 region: CASSAWGREAEQYF. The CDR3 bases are TGTGCCAGCAGCGCCTGGGGCAGGGAGGCAGAGCAGTACTTC.

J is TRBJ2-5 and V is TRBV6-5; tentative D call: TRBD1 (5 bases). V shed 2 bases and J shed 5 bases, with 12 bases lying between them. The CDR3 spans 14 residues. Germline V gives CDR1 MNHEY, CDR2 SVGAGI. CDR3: CASSYADIGETQYF. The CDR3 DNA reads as TGTGCCAGCAGTTACGCGGACATTGGGGAGACCCAGTACTTC.

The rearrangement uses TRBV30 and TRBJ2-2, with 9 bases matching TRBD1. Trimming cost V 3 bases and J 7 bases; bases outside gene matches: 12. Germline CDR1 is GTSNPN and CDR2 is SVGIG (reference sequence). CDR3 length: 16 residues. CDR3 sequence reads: CAWRLRDRANFGELFF. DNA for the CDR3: TGTGCCTGGAGGCTCCGGGACAGGGCGAATTTCGGGGAGCTGTTTTTT.

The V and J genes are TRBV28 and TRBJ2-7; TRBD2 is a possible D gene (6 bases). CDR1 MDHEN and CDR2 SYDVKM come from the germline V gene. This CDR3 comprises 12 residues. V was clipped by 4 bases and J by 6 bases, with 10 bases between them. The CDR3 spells CASSWGVGEQYF. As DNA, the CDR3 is TGTGCCAGCAGTTGGGGGGTTGGCGAGCAGTACTTC.

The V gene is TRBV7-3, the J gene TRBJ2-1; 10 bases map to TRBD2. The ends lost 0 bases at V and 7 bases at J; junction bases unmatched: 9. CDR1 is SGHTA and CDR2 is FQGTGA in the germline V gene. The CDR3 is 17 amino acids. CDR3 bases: TGTGCCAGCAGCTTAACGTCAAATAGCGGGAGGAAAAATGAGCAGTTCTTC. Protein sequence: CASSLTSNSGRKNEQFF.

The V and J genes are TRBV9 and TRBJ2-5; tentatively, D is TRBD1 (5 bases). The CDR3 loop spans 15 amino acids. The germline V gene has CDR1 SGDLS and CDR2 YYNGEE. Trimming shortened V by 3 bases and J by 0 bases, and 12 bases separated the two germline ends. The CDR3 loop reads CASSAEPGYQETQYF. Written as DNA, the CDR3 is TGTGCCAGCAGCGCCGAACCAGGGTACCAAGAGACCCAGTACTTC.

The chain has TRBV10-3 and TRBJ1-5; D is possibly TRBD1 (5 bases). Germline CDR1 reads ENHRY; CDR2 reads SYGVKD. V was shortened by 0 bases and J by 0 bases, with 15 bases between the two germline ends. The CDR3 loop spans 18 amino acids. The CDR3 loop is CAISESGPGQTSNQPQHF. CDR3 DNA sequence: TGTGCCATCAGTGAGTCGGGGCCCGGACAAACTAGCAATCAGCCCCAGCATTTT.

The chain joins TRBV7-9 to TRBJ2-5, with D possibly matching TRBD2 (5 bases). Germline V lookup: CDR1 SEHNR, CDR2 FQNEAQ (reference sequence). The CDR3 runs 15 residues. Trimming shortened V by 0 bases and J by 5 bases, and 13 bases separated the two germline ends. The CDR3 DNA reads TGTGCCAGCAGCTTAGCCGTACGGGGTCATGAGACCCAGTACTTC. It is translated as CASSLAVRGHETQYF.

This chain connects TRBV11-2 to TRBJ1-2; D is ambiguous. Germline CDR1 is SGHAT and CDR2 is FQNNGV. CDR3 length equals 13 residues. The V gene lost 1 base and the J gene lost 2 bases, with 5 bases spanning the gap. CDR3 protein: CASSLGGNYGYTF. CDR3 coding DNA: TGTGCCAGCAGCTTAGGAGGAAACTATGGCTACACCTTC.

CDR3 coding DNA: TGTGCCAGCAGCTTAAGGACTAGCGGGGGGTACAATGAGCAGTTCTTC. Translation: CASSLRTSGGYNEQFF. The chain combines TRBV9 with TRBJ2-1, with 14 bases that match TRBD2. The CDR3 contains 16 residues. CDR1 is SGDLS, CDR2 YYNGEE, per germline. V lost 4 bases and J lost 4; bases outside the gene matches: 4.

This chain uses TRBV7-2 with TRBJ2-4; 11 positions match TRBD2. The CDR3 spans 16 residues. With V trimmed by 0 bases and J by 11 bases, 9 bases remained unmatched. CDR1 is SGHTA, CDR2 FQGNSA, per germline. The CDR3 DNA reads TGTGCCAGCAGCTTAGCGCTGGGTAGCGGGGGGGCCCTTCAGTACTTC. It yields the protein CASSLALGSGGALQYF.

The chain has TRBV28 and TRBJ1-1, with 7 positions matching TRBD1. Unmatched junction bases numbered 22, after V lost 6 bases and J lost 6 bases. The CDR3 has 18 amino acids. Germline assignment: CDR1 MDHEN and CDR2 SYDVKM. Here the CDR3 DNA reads TGTGCCAGCAGCCAAATTGATCGGAGGGGGCGCCGAAGCGCTGAAGCTTTCTTT. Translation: CASSQIDRRGRRSAEAFF. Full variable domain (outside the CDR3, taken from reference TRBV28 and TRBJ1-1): DVKVTQSSRYLVKRTGEKVFLECVQDMDHENMFWYRQDPGLGLRLIYFSYDVKMKEKGDIPEGYSVSREKKERFSLILESASTNQTSMYLCASSQIDRRGRRSAEAFFGQGTRLTVV.

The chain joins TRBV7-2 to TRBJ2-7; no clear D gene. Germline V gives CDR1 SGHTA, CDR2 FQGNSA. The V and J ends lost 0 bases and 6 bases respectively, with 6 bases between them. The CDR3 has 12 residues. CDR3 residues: CASSLAGAEQYF. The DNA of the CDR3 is TGTGCCAGCAGCTTAGCAGGAGCCGAGCAGTACTTC.

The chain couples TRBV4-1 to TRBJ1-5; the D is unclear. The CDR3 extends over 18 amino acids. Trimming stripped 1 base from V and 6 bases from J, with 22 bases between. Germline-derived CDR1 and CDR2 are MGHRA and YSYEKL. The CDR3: CASSQGLVRGGKFQPQHF. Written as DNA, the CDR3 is TGCGCCAGCAGCCAAGGGTTGGTGCGGGGTGGGAAGTTTCAGCCCCAGCATTTT.

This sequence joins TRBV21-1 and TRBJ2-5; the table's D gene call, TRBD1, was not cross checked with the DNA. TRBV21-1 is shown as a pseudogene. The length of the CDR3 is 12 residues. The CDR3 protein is CASRRGQETQYF. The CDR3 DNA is TGTGCCAGCAGGAGGGGGCAAGAGACCCAGTACTTC.

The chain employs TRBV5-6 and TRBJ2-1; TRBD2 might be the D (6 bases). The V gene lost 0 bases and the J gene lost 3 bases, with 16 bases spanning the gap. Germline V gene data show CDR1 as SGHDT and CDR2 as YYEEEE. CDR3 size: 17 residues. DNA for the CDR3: TGTGCCAGCAGCTTGGGAAACGCGGGGAATTTCTACAATGAGCAGTTCTTC. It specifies CASSLGNAGNFYNEQFF.

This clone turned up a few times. The CDR3 is CASSLGSYNEQFF. The DNA of the CDR3 is TGTGCCAGCAGCCTCGGGTCTTACAATGAGCAGTTCTTC. The chain links TRBV7-6 to TRBJ2-1; no reliable D call. The CDR3 length is 13 residues. V was cut by 5 bases and J by 4 bases, with 9 bases left in between. Germline lookup yields CDR1 SGHVS and CDR2 FNYEAQ. The variable domain in full, completed from reference TRBV7-6 and TRBJ2-1, reads GAGVSQSPRYKVTKRGQDVALRCDPISGHVSLYWYRQALGQGPEFLTYFNYEAQQDKSGLPNDRFSAERPEGSISTLTIQRTEQRDSAMYRCASSLGSYNEQFFGPGTRLTVL.

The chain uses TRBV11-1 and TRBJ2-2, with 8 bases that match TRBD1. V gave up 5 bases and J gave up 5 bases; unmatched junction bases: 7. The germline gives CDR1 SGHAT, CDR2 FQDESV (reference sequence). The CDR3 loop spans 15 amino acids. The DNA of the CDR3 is TGTGCCAGCAGCACCGGACAGGGTGGGACCGGGGAGCTGTTTTTT. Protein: CASSTGQGGTGELFF. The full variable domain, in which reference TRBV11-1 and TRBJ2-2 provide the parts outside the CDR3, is EAEVAQSPRYKITEKSQAVAFWCDPISGHATLYWYRQILGQGPELLVQFQDESVVDDSQLPKDRFSAERLKGVDSTLKIQPAELGDSAMYLCASSTGQGGTGELFFGEGSRLTVL.

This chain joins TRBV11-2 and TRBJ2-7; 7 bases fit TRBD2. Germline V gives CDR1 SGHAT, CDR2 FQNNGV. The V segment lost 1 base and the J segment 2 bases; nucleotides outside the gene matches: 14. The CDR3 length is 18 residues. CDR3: CASSLAMGGSGVTYEQYF. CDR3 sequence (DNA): TGTGCCAGCAGCTTAGCTATGGGGGGGAGCGGGGTAACCTACGAGCAGTACTTC.

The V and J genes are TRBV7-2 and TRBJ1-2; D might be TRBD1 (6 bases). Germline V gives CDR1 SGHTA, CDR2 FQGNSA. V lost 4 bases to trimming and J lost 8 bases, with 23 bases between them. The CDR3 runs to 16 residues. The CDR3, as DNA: TGTGCCAGCAGCTCCATGGGGGCAGCAAAGGTTGGAGGCTACACCTTC. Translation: CASSSMGAAKVGGYTF.